These 17 T cell receptor beta chains share one sample of origin, sequenced in a study of cytomegalovirus exposure and HLA in healthy donors. Using immunoSEQ multiplex PCR, the repertoire was profiled, and TCRdb retains in-frame clones only, with some absent. The data contain 250,000 to 350,000 clones, 88% of them singletons. Sequenced input: PBMCs. All receptors derive from a woman younger than 30 in good health and CMV-seronegative.

The V and J genes are TRBV5-1 and TRBJ1-6; 8 nucleotides line up with TRBD1. After removal of 4 bases from V and 5 bases from J, the junction contained 5 bases not matched to a gene. This CDR3 has 15 amino acids. CDR1 is SGHRS and CDR2 is YFSETQ in the germline V gene. CDR3 in DNA: TGCGCCAGCAGCACTGACAGGGGACATAATTCACCCCTCCACTTT. It translates to CASSTDRGHNSPLHF.

This chain uses TRBV6-1 with TRBJ2-6, with TRBD2 matching over 8 bases. Germline values: CDR1 MNHNS, CDR2 SASEGT. CDR3 length: 15 amino acids. The trim removed 8 bases at V and 4 bases at J, leaving 7 bases unmatched. This chain's CDR3 is CASERTGGGANVLTF. The CDR3 DNA reads as TGTGCCAGCGAGAGAACGGGAGGGGGGGCCAACGTCCTGACTTTC.

The rearrangement links TRBV27 to TRBJ1-2; 9 nucleotides match TRBD1. J was trimmed by 3 bases and V by 3 bases; bases with no gene match: 11. Looked up from germline, CDR1 is MNHEY and CDR2 is SMNVEV (reference sequence). The CDR3 is 17 amino acids. The CDR3: CASSFLPLQGADYGYTF. CDR3 DNA: TGTGCCAGCAGTTTCCTTCCTTTACAGGGGGCGGACTATGGCTACACCTTC.

V usage is TRBV27 and J usage is TRBJ1-6; 9 bases match TRBD1. J lost 10 bases, V lost 4 bases, and 11 bases had no gene match. The CDR3 is 16 amino acids. The V gene's germline CDR1 is MNHEY and CDR2 SMNVEV (reference sequence). The CDR3 DNA follows: TGTGCCAGCAGTTCAGTGCTCGGGACAGGGATCTCACCCCTCCACTTT. This encodes CASSSVLGTGISPLHF.

The genes are TRBV5-1 and TRBJ2-1; 11 bases line up with TRBD1. The germline gives CDR1 SGHRS, CDR2 YFSETQ. The CDR3 contains 14 residues. J gave up 6 bases and V 4 bases, and 3 bases lay outside the gene matches. CDR3 amino acids: CASSPGTGGNEQFF. The DNA for the CDR3 is TGCGCCAGCAGCCCCGGGACAGGGGGCAATGAGCAGTTCTTC.

The gene calls are TRBV9 and TRBJ2-7; TRBD1 might be the D (5 bases). Germline CDR1 reads SGDLS; CDR2 reads YYNGEE. CDR3 length: 15 amino acids. With 0 bases removed from V and 0 bases from J, the gap between germline ends came to 10 bases. CDR3 in amino acids: CASSVASGFSYEQYF. CDR3 nucleotides: TGTGCCAGCAGCGTAGCGTCAGGGTTCTCCTACGAGCAGTACTTC. The full variable domain, completed using reference TRBV9 and TRBJ2-7, is DSGVTQTPKHLITATGQRVTLRCSPRSGDLSVYWYQQSLDQGLQFLIQYYNGEERAKGNILERFSAQQFPDLHSELNLSSLELGDSALYFCASSVASGFSYEQYFGPGTRLTVT.

V usage is TRBV7-3 and J usage is TRBJ1-1; 9 bases map to TRBD1. The germline V gene has CDR1 SGHTA and CDR2 FQGTGA. Germline trimming cut 5 bases from V and 1 base from J; bases unmatched to any gene: 2. The CDR3 contains 14 residues. The DNA for the CDR3 is TGTGCCAGCAGCCCACAGGGGGCGAACACTGAAGCTTTCTTT. This sequence encodes CASSPQGANTEAFF. Drawing the rest from reference TRBV7-3 and TRBJ1-1, the complete variable domain is GAGVSQTPSNKVTEKGKYVELRCDPISGHTALYWYRQSLGQGPEFLIYFQGTGAADDSGLPNDRFFAVRPEGSVSTLKIQRTERGDSAVYLCASSPQGANTEAFFGQGTRLTVV.

J is TRBJ2-1 and V is TRBV19, with D perhaps TRBD2 (5 bases). V lost 7 bases and J 9 bases, leaving 19 bases between the germline ends. The CDR3 is 14 amino acids. Germline V gene lookup returns CDR1 LNHDA and CDR2 SQIVND (reference sequence). CDR3: CASTPDWSEGEQFF. The CDR3 DNA sequence: TGTGCCAGTACCCCGGACTGGAGTGAGGGTGAGCAGTTCTTC.

This clone was observed a single time. The chain is built from TRBV7-9 and TRBJ2-7, with 8 nucleotides matching TRBD2. The ends lost 1 base at V and 3 bases at J; junction bases unmatched: 8. The CDR3 contains 16 residues. Per the germline V gene, CDR1 is SEHNR and CDR2 is FQNEAQ (reference sequence). This CDR3 is CASSLGSSGSHYEQYF. Written as DNA, the CDR3 is TGTGCCAGCAGCTTAGGGTCGAGCGGGAGTCACTACGAGCAGTACTTC.

V gene TRBV7-9 combines with J gene TRBJ2-2; 9 bases are a match to TRBD1. With V trimmed by 4 bases and J by 9 bases, 12 bases remained unmatched. Germline-derived CDR1 and CDR2 are SEHNR and FQNEAQ (reference sequence). The CDR3 has 16 amino acids. The CDR3 DNA follows: TGTGCCAGCAGCTCGGGACAGGGCCAATCTGCCTGGGAGCTGTTTTTT. Its protein product is CASSSGQGQSAWELFF.

The CDR3 sequence: CASSISDRANQPQHF. CDR3 in DNA: TGTGCCAGTAGTATATCTGACAGAGCAAATCAGCCCCAGCATTTT. The V gene is TRBV19, the J gene TRBJ1-5; D is possibly TRBD1 (5 bases). CDR3 length equals 15 residues. V gave up 2 bases and J gave up 4 bases, with 12 bases separating them. Germline lookup yields CDR1 LNHDA and CDR2 SQIVND (reference sequence). Drawing the rest from reference TRBV19 and TRBJ1-5, the complete variable domain is DGGITQSPKYLFRKEGQNVTLSCEQNLNHDAMYWYRQDPGQGLRLIYYSQIVNDFQKGDIAEGYSVSREKKESFPLTVTSAQKNPTAFYLCASSISDRANQPQHFGDGTRLSIL.

The rearrangement joins TRBV29-1 to TRBJ2-5; tentatively, D is TRBD1 (5 bases). The CDR3 contains 15 residues. Germline-derived CDR1 and CDR2 are SQVTM and ANQGSEA. V lost 3 bases to trimming and J lost 2 bases, with 16 bases between them. The CDR3 loop reads CSVDWGRAQQETQYF. CDR3 nucleotide sequence: TGCAGCGTTGACTGGGGCAGAGCACAACAAGAGACCCAGTACTTC. The full variable domain, its missing parts supplied by reference TRBV29-1 and TRBJ2-5, is SAVISQKPSRDICQRGTSLTIQCQVDSQVTMMFWYRQQPGQSLTLIATANQGSEATYESGFVIDKFPISRPNLTFSTLTVSNMSPEDSSIYLCSVDWGRAQQETQYFGPGTRLLVL.

The count of this clone is one. This rearrangement joins TRBV27 to TRBJ2-1, with 7 bases fitting TRBD1. The J segment lost 0 bases and the V segment lost 3 bases, leaving 8 bases of the junction unmatched. CDR1 is MNHEY, CDR2 SMNVEV, per germline (reference sequence). The CDR3 spans 17 residues. The DNA for the CDR3 is TGTGCCAGCAGTTTCTTACAGGGGTCGAGCTCCTACAATGAGCAGTTCTTC. Residues: CASSFLQGSSSYNEQFF.

This chain connects TRBV19 to TRBJ2-1, with 10 bases identical to TRBD2. The CDR3 is 17 amino acids. Per the germline V gene, CDR1 is LNHDA and CDR2 is SQIVND (reference sequence). The V segment lost 4 bases and the J segment 0 bases; nucleotides outside the gene matches: 6. The CDR3 sequence is CASSRTSGLSSYNEQFF. The CDR3 DNA is TGTGCCAGTAGTAGGACTAGCGGTTTAAGCTCCTACAATGAGCAGTTCTTC.

The gene calls are TRBV27 and TRBJ2-2; TRBD1 matches at 7 bases. V lost 4 bases to trimming and J lost 6 bases; unmatched junction nucleotides: 11. The germline CDR1 and CDR2 sequences are MNHEY and SMNVEV (reference sequence). The CDR3 is made up of 16 amino acids. CDR3 residues: CASSSRQGRAAGELFF. In DNA form, the CDR3 reads TGTGCCAGCAGTTCCCGACAGGGTAGGGCCGCCGGGGAGCTGTTTTTT.

This clone was seen a handful of times. Other DNA sequences in this sample translate to the same CDR3. V and J are TRBV5-1 and TRBJ1-1; D call uncertain. Germline V gene data show CDR1 as SGHRS and CDR2 as YFSETQ. V dropped 0 bases and J dropped 5 bases, with 11 bases sitting between them. The CDR3 sequence is 14 residues long. In DNA, the CDR3 is TGCGCCAGCAGCTTGGGGGGAGGAAGTACTGAAGCTTTCTTT. Residues: CASSLGGGSTEAFF.

The chain links TRBV11-2 to TRBJ1-3; D uncertain. CDR3 length: 16 residues. Germline CDR1 and CDR2: SGHAT and FQNNGV. V was shortened by 5 bases and J by 4 bases, with 18 bases between the two germline ends. CDR3 sequence reads: CASSPEFRRNGNTIYF. The CDR3 DNA reads as TGTGCCAGCAGCCCGGAATTCCGGAGAAACGGAAACACCATATATTTT.